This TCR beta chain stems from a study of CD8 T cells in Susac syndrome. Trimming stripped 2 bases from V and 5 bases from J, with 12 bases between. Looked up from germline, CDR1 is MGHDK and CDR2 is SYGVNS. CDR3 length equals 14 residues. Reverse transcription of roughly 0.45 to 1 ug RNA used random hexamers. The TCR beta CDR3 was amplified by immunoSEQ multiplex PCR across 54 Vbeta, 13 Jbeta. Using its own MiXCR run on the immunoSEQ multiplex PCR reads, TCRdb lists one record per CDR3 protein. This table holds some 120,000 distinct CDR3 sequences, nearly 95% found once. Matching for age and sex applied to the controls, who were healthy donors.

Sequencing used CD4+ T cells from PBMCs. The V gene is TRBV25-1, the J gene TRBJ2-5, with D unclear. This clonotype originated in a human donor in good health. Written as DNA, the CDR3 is TGTGCCAGCAGTGAAGGGCTCCTCAGGGAGACCCAGTACTTC. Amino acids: CASSEGLLRETQYF.